This T cell receptor (beta chain) was identified during a study of identical twins. TCRdb used MiXCR to reprocess the 5' RACE reads, holding one entry per CDR3 protein. The repertoire holds 450,000 or so distinct CDR3 sequences, with around 14% as singletons. This clonotype showed up just a few times. CDR1 and CDR2 (germline): SGHDT, YYEEEE. The CDR3 is 14 residues long. V was pared by 5 bases and J by 0 bases, with 4 bases of the junction left unmatched. The data also belong to a second study, concerning yellow fever vaccine responses in identical twins.

The chain recombines TRBV5-6 with TRBJ2-5; 7 nucleotides agree with TRBD1. The sequence was collected from a woman younger than 35 in good health. Sequenced input: CD4+ T cells sorted from blood. The CDR3 is CASRMTGNQETQYF. In DNA, the CDR3 is TGTGCCAGCAGGATGACAGGGAACCAAGAGACCCAGTACTTC.